Listed here are 28 T cell receptor beta chains from one sample, sequenced in a study of post-analysis software for immune sequencing data. General study points: Relative to controls, patients had a few TRBV segments at higher frequency, with TRBV5-6, TRBV5-1 and TRBV20-1 among these.

The authors incorporated unique molecular identifiers into the TCR beta cDNA libraries. TCRdb re-analysed the PCR reads in MiXCR, keeping a single row per CDR3 protein. The repertoire has fewer than 850,000 distinct CDR3 sequences, 25% to 30% of them found once; the top ten carry roughly 0.57%. The antigens these receptors bind are not known. Input material: blood. These receptors were collected from a girl aged 10-17 years with multiple sclerosis.

The rearrangement links TRBV6-6 to TRBJ2-3; TRBD2 might be the D (5 bases). Germline V CDR1 and CDR2: MNHNY, SVGAGI (reference sequence). The CDR3 totals 15 residues. Trimming took 7 bases from V and 0 from J, leaving 14 bases between them. This chain's CDR3 is CASTRGGESTDTQYF. For the CDR3, the DNA is TGTGCCAGCACCCGAGGAGGTGAGAGCACAGATACGCAGTATTTT.

This clonotype was observed a handful of times. The genes are TRBV4-2 and TRBJ1-2; no definite D call. Per the germline V gene, CDR1 is LGHNA and CDR2 is YNFKEQ. The V and J ends lost 0 bases and 8 bases respectively, with 10 bases between them. This CDR3 comprises 13 residues. The CDR3, as DNA: TGTGCCAGCAGCCAAGATTTGGTCGGGGGCTACACCTTC. Its protein is CASSQDLVGGYTF.

The J gene is TRBJ2-3, the V gene TRBV12-3 or TRBV12-4; 8 positions agree with TRBD2. The CDR3 loop spans 15 amino acids. The junction had 7 bases not matched to a gene; V was cut back by 3 bases and J by 5 bases. DNA of the CDR3: TGTGCCAGCAGTTTTATCCGGGGGGGCGTAGATACGCAGTATTTT. It translates to CASSFIRGGVDTQYF.

This clonotype has only a few counts. The J gene is TRBJ2-1, the V gene TRBV27; no definite D call. Looked up from germline, CDR1 is MNHEY and CDR2 is SMNVEV (reference sequence). Trimming took 3 bases from V and 7 from J, leaving 7 bases between them. CDR3 length: 12 residues. The chain's CDR3 is CASSFMGNEQFF. The CDR3 DNA sequence: TGTGCCAGCAGTTTCATGGGGAATGAGCAGTTCTTC.

The genes are TRBV6-5 and TRBJ1-1, with 7 bases matching TRBD1. V lost 6 bases, J lost 4 bases, and 5 bases stayed unmatched. The CDR3 contains 13 residues. Germline values: CDR1 MNHEY, CDR2 SVGAGI. For the CDR3, the DNA is TGTGCCAGCAGGACGGACAGGATCACTGAAGCTTTCTTT. As protein: CASRTDRITEAFF.

This clonotype was seen many times. The genes are TRBV29-1 and TRBJ2-3; the D is unclear. This CDR3 has 12 residues. Germline CDR1 is SQVTM and CDR2 is ANQGSEA. Deletions cut 3 bases from V and 1 base from J, with 5 bases between. DNA of the CDR3: TGCAGCGTTGATTGGGGCACAGATACGCAGTATTTT. This codes for CSVDWGTDTQYF.

This clonotype was recorded a few times. The chain is built from TRBV4-1 and TRBJ1-5, with 7 bases identical to TRBD1. V gave up 3 bases and J gave up 6 bases; unmatched junction bases: 8. Germline-derived CDR1 and CDR2 are MGHRA and YSYEKL. This CDR3 spans 15 amino acids. CDR3 bases: TGCGCCAGCAGCCATTCAGAGACAGGGAGTCAGCCCCAGCATTTT. It codes for CASSHSETGSQPQHF.

This clonotype was counted between two and nine times. The chain is built from TRBV28 and TRBJ2-7; D is ambiguous. The V gene's germline CDR1 is MDHEN and CDR2 SYDVKM. Deletions cut 3 bases from V and 4 bases from J, with 10 bases between. This CDR3 is 13 amino acids long. The CDR3 bases are TGTGCCAGCAGTTTCCCACCCCATTACGAGCAGTACTTC. It is translated as CASSFPPHYEQYF.

The genes are TRBV20-1 and TRBJ2-4; 14 nucleotides line up with TRBD2. Germline lookup yields CDR1 DFQATT and CDR2 SNEGSKA (reference sequence). V was pared by 0 bases and J by 13 bases, with 20 bases of the junction left unmatched. This CDR3 contains 19 residues. In DNA, the CDR3 is TGCAGTGCTAGAGATTCCGGACTAGCGGGGGGTTTAAAGCAAGAGCCCCAGTACTTC. It translates to CSARDSGLAGGLKQEPQYF.

The chain combines TRBV6-6 with TRBJ1-5; TRBD1 matches at 7 bases. There are 17 residues in the CDR3. In germline, CDR1 is MNHNY, CDR2 SVGAGI (reference sequence). Trimming cost V 0 bases and J 5 bases; bases outside gene matches: 10. CDR3: CASSYSETGTDHQPQHF. In DNA form, the CDR3 reads TGTGCCAGCAGTTACTCTGAAACCGGGACAGACCATCAGCCCCAGCATTTT.

This chain joins TRBV20-1 and TRBJ1-2; TRBD1 matches at 7 bases. V dropped 0 bases and J dropped 4; count of bases not matched to a gene: 8. The germline gives CDR1 DFQATT, CDR2 SNEGSKA (reference sequence). The CDR3 length is 15 residues. CDR3 in DNA: TGCAGTGCTAGAGACACAGGGGTAGAACGCTATGGCTACACCTTC. This encodes CSARDTGVERYGYTF.

This clonotype was picked up a small number of times. V is TRBV5-5 and J is TRBJ1-2; 7 positions match TRBD1. From germline, CDR1 is SGHKS and CDR2 YYEKEE (reference sequence). This CDR3 has 16 amino acids. Unmatched junction bases numbered 7, after V lost 0 bases and J lost 2 bases. CDR3 nucleotide sequence: TGTGCCAGCAGCTTGGTTCTGGCAGGGGGAAACTATGGCTACACCTTC. This gives the protein CASSLVLAGGNYGYTF.

This clonotype turned up a few times. This rearrangement joins TRBV4-1 to TRBJ1-4; no reliable D call. In germline, CDR1 is MGHRA, CDR2 YSYEKL. This CDR3 region has 13 residues. Trimming removed 1 base from V and 8 bases from J, with 8 bases in between. The DNA of the CDR3 is TGCGCCAGCAGCCAAGTACTGGGGGAAAAACTGTTTTTT. This translates into CASSQVLGEKLFF.

This chain uses TRBV20-1 with TRBJ2-7, with no clear D. Germline CDR1 DFQATT, CDR2 SNEGSKA (reference sequence). The CDR3 length is 14 residues. V shed 0 bases and J shed 0 bases, with 9 bases lying between them. DNA of the CDR3: TGCAGTGCTAGAGATCTTGAAGACTCCTACGAGCAGTACTTC. Amino acid sequence: CSARDLEDSYEQYF.

The chain combines TRBV28 with TRBJ1-1; 8 nucleotides match TRBD1. The V segment lost 5 bases and the J segment 2 bases; nucleotides outside the gene matches: 4. The germline V gene encodes CDR1 MDHEN and CDR2 SYDVKM. This CDR3 is 14 amino acids long. The CDR3, as DNA: TGTGCCAGCAGTACGACAGGGGCCAACACTGAAGCTTTCTTT. As protein: CASSTTGANTEAFF.

This clonotype was seen a handful of times. The V call is TRBV7-9, the J call TRBJ2-6; 9 bases are a match to TRBD1. Germline V gives CDR1 SEHNR, CDR2 FQNEAQ (reference sequence). J was trimmed by 4 bases and V by 2 bases; bases with no gene match: 6. The CDR3 sequence is 17 residues long. CDR3 protein: CASSLTQGAPGANVLTF. CDR3 nucleotide sequence: TGTGCCAGCAGCTTAACACAGGGGGCTCCGGGGGCCAACGTCCTGACTTTC.

There are many counts of this clonotype. This sequence joins TRBV4-1 and TRBJ2-5, with TRBD2 matching 11 bases. Germline CDR1 and CDR2: MGHRA and YSYEKL. V dropped 4 bases and J dropped 2; count of bases not matched to a gene: 12. The CDR3 runs to 18 residues. The CDR3 here is CASSLRVTSGGPQETQYF. In DNA form, the CDR3 reads TGCGCCAGCAGCCTGCGGGTCACTAGCGGGGGACCGCAAGAGACCCAGTACTTC.

This clonotype occurred once. The chain couples TRBV7-2 to TRBJ2-1, with a tentative D call TRBD1 (6 bases). Deletions cut 5 bases from V and 6 bases from J, with 11 bases between. CDR1 is SGHTA, CDR2 FQGNSA, per germline. The length of the CDR3 is 13 residues. CDR3 amino acids: CASSAVRGNEQFF. The CDR3 DNA reads as TGTGCCAGCAGCGCGGTCAGGGGCAATGAGCAGTTCTTC.

A few counts support this clonotype. The V and J genes are TRBV6-4 and TRBJ1-6; D is perhaps TRBD1 (5 bases). Germline CDR1 and CDR2: MRHNA and SNTAGT. The CDR3 has 17 residues. V lost 3 bases and J lost 8, with 20 bases in between. This chain's CDR3 is CASSESHMWGIDSPLHF. Written as DNA, the CDR3 is TGTGCCAGCAGTGAATCCCACATGTGGGGCATCGATTCACCCCTCCACTTT.

The chain uses TRBV28 and TRBJ2-6, with D tentatively TRBD2 (5 bases). This CDR3 has 18 amino acids. The V gene's germline CDR1 is MDHEN and CDR2 SYDVKM. The V and J ends lost 3 bases and 0 bases respectively, with 15 bases between them. The CDR3: CASSLRLGRVSGANVLTF. Here the CDR3 DNA reads TGTGCCAGCAGTTTGAGGCTGGGGAGAGTCTCTGGGGCCAACGTCCTGACTTTC.

This clonotype was found many times. CDR3 residues: CASSPDWGRYNEQFF. CDR3 coding DNA: TGTGCCAGCAGCCCAGACTGGGGTAGGTACAATGAGCAGTTCTTC. The V call is TRBV9, the J call TRBJ2-1; no firm D call. V was trimmed by 4 bases and J by 4 bases, leaving 15 bases between them. The CDR3 totals 15 residues. Germline assignment: CDR1 SGDLS and CDR2 YYNGEE.

This clonotype was detected a few times. This rearrangement joins TRBV20-1 to TRBJ2-1; no reliable D call. The germline V and J ends were trimmed by 6 bases and 0 bases, with 9 bases remaining between them. The germline CDR1 and CDR2 sequences are DFQATT and SNEGSKA (reference sequence). The CDR3 consists of 13 residues. The CDR3 DNA reads as TGCAGTGCGGACCCCAGCTCCTACAATGAGCAGTTCTTC. Residues: CSADPSSYNEQFF.

This clonotype was seen once. This may arise from a read error, as a much more abundant clone is one base away. For the CDR3, the DNA is TGTGCCAGCGGCTTGGGCCCGGGACAAACAGATACGCAGTATTTT. Amino acid sequence: CASGLGPGQTDTQYF. The V and J genes are TRBV5-5 and TRBJ2-3; tentative D call: TRBD1 (6 bases). From germline, CDR1 is SGHKS and CDR2 YYEKEE (reference sequence). This CDR3 is built from 15 residues.

As concerns this clonotype: As the CDR3 is not closed by the conserved phenylalanine or tryptophan, this likely results from a read error. The rearrangement joins TRBV28 to TRBJ2-5; the match to TRBD1 covers 7 bases. Germline lookup yields CDR1 MDHEN and CDR2 SYDVKM. The J segment lost 3 bases and the V segment lost 7 bases, leaving 5 bases of the junction unmatched. The CDR3 totals 13 residues. This CDR3 reads CASKPGQEETQYV. CDR3 in DNA: TGTGCCAGCAAACCCGGACAGGAAGAGACCCAGTACGTC.

The genes are TRBV7-2 and TRBJ1-1; no clear D. Trimming pared 1 base from V and 3 bases from J, leaving 9 bases between. CDR1 and CDR2 (germline): SGHTA, FQGNSA. This CDR3 spans 14 amino acids. DNA of the CDR3: TGTGCCAGCAGCTTAGTAACAATAGACACTGAAGCTTTCTTT. It codes for CASSLVTIDTEAFF.

The chain links TRBV7-9 to TRBJ2-5, with a weak D call TRBD2 (5 bases). Germline values: CDR1 SEHNR, CDR2 FQNEAQ (reference sequence). This CDR3 is built from 15 residues. V shed 5 bases and J shed 11 bases, with 24 bases lying between them. The CDR3 here is CASSTPFERYNEQYF. CDR3 nucleotides: TGTGCCAGCAGCACCCCTTTCGAGCGGTACAATGAGCAGTACTTC.

Concerning this clonotype itself: One junction end disagrees with the germline gene, perhaps due to a read error. This chain links TRBV6-6 with TRBJ2-4, with a tentative D call TRBD1 (6 bases). The J call may not be correct, given that the DNA end is closer to TRBJ2-7. This CDR3 is built from 15 residues. Per the germline V gene, CDR1 is MNHNY and CDR2 is SVGAGI (reference sequence). CDR3 coding DNA: TGTGCCAGCAGTGACTGGACAGAAAAATCCTGCGAGCAGTACTTC. Its translation is CASSDWTEKSCEQYF.

The V gene is TRBV2, the J gene TRBJ2-7, with TRBD2 matching 10 bases. Germline trimming cut 7 bases from V and 3 bases from J; bases unmatched to any gene: 6. Per germline, CDR1 SNHLY and CDR2 FYNNEI. The CDR3 covers 14 residues. CDR3 residues: CASKGTSALYEQYF. For the CDR3, the DNA is TGTGCCAGCAAGGGGACTAGCGCCCTCTACGAGCAGTACTTC.